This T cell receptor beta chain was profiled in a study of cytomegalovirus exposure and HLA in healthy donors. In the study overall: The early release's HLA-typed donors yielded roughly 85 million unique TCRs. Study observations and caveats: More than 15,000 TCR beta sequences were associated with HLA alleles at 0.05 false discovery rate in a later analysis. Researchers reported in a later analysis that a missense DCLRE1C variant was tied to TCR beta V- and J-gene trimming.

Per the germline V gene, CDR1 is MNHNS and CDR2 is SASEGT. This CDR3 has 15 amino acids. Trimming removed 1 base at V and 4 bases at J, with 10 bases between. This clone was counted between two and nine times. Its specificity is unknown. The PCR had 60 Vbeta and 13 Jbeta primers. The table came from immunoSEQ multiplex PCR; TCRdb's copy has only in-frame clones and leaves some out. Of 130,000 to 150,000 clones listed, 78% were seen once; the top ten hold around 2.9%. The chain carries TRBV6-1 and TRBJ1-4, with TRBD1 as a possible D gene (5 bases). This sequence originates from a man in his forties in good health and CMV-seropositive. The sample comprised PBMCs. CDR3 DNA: TGTGCCAGCAGTGAAGTAAAACAGGTTAATGAAAAACTGTTTTTT. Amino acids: CASSEVKQVNEKLFF.